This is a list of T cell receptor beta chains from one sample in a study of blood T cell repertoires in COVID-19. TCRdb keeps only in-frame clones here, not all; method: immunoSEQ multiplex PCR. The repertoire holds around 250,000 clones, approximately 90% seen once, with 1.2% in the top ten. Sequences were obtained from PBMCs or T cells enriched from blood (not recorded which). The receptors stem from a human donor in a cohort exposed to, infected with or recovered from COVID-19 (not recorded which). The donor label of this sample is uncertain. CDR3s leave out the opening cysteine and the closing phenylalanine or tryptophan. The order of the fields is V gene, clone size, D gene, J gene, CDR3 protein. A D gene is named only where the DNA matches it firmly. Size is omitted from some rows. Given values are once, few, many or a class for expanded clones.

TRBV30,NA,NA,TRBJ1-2,AWSALGGINYGYT
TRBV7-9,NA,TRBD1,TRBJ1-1,ASSSPDRVPEAF
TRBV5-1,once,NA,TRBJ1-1,ASSLSMIGTEAF
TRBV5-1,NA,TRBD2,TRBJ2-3,ASSPGGVVADTQY
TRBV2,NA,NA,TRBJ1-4,ASSETGGSSHEKLF
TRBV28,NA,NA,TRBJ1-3,ASTPGSGSGNTIY
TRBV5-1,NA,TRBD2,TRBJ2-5,ASRVTSGGAEETQY
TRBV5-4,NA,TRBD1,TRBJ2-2,ASSPYEGAPNTGELF
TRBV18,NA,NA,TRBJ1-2,ASSPGDGYT
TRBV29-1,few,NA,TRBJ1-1,SVVHSGGATEAF
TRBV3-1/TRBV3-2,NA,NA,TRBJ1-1,ASSQVQGTEAF
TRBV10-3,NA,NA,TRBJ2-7,ASEGGSGSYEQY
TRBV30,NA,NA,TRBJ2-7,AWGPGFEQY
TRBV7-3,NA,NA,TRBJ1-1,ASSSRPTPGTEAF
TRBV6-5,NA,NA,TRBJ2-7,ASSYSRQGIHEQY
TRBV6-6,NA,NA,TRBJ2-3,ASSFSEGGDTQY
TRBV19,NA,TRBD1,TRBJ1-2,ASSSTGDYGYT
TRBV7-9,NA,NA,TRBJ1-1,ASSLRGDEAF
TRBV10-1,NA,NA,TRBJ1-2,ASSFSGDHGYT
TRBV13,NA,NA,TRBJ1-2,ASSLVGPSYGYT
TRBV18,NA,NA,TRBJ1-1,ASSPGHLEAF
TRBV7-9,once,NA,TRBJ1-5,ASSPAGSGNQPQH
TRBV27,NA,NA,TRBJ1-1,ASSLQPRGNTEAF
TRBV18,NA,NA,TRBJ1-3,ASSPREGIYSGNTIY
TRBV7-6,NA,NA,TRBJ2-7,ASSLAEGPPYEQY
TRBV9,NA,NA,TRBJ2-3,ASSVEVHRKSTDTQY
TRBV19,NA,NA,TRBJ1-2,ASTPRRVGGYT
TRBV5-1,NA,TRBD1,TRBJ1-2,ASSFGTEVYGYT
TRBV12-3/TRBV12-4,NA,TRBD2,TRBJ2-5,ASSPSGARAQY
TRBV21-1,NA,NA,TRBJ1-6,ASRLRTESDNSPLH
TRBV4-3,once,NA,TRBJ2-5,ASSQGYHPRYTQY
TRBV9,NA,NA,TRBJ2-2,ASSKNREANTGELF
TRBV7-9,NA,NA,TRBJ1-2,ASSSGTYGYT
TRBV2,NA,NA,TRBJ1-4,AGAQGREKLF
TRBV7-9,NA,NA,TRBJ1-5,ASSSRGQPQH
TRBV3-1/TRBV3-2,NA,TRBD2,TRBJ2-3,ASSQDFGTSGEDTQY
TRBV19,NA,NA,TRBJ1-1,ASSPRTEMNTEAF
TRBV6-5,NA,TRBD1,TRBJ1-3,ASSYSGGAGNTIY
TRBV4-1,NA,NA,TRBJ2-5,ASSQIRGWDQETQY
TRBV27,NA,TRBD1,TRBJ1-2,ASRGGQGESLGYT
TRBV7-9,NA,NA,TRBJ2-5,ASSPPDSYDLETQY
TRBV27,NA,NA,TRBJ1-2,ASSLEGDPNYGYT
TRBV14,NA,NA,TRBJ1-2,ASSQVAGFAGYT
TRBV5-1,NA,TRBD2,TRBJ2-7,ASSLEASGTYEQY
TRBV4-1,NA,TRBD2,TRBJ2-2,ASSHAPGLAGGENTGELF
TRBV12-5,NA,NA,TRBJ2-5,ASGLGVANFQETQY